In its sample, the clone carrying this T cell receptor beta chain was seen many times. Its matching antigen is unknown. Amplification targeted the TCR beta CDR3 regions, with RNA transcripts as the source material. An initial RT-PCR round employing HTBI primers preceded a second-round multiplex PCR. In TCRdb, the multiplex PCR reads were re-called with MiXCR into one record per CDR3 protein. The sample yields over 500,000 distinct CDR3 sequences, about 24% seen once. The V gene's germline CDR1 is MNHEY and CDR2 SVGAGI. Trimming pared 0 bases from V and 3 bases from J, leaving 11 bases between. CDR3 length: 15 amino acids. The record originates from a study of Graves' ophthalmopathy and Graves' hyperthyroidism. Findings and limits, study-wide: Distinction of ophthalmopathy from stable hyperthyroidism by a 13-signature model reached about 87% sensitivity and just under 84% specificity.

Hyperthyroidism showing no ophthalmopathy within 18 months of follow-up was stable. V usage is TRBV6-5 and J usage is TRBJ2-5; the D call may be TRBD1 or TRBD2 (5 bases each). Sequencing input: peripheral blood. The clonotype originates from a woman younger than 30 with stable Graves' hyperthyroidism. Some clones in this sample may be carry-over from other donors' samples. The CDR3 sequence is CASSYSSGTKETQYF. CDR3 sequence (DNA): TGTGCCAGCAGTTACTCTTCCGGGACCAAAGAGACCCAGTACTTC.